A single T cell receptor (beta chain) is shown here with its context. Antigen: not known. The ends were cut back, 3 bases at V and 0 bases at J, with 6 bases in the middle. This CDR3 is built from 13 residues. Germline V gene sequence: CDR1 SGHTA, CDR2 FQGNSA. These data are taken from a study of T cell responses to AZD1222 COVID-19 vaccine. General study points: After two AZD1222 doses, spike-specific TCR breadth and depth rose versus day 0. Unmutated variant regions reportedly attract nearly half of all spike-specific TCRs.

Data came from immunoSEQ multiplex PCR; TCRdb stores just in-frame clones and leaves some out. The data contain 78,000 or so clones, more than 70% of them singletons. The genes are TRBV7-2 and TRBJ2-7, with D possibly TRBD1 on 5 matching bases. The source of this sequence is an adult in good health. The input for sequencing was peripheral blood, taken on day 0 of AZD1222 vaccination. The CDR3 here is CASSFRGSYEQYF. The CDR3 DNA reads TGTGCCAGCAGCTTTAGGGGCTCCTACGAGCAGTACTTC.